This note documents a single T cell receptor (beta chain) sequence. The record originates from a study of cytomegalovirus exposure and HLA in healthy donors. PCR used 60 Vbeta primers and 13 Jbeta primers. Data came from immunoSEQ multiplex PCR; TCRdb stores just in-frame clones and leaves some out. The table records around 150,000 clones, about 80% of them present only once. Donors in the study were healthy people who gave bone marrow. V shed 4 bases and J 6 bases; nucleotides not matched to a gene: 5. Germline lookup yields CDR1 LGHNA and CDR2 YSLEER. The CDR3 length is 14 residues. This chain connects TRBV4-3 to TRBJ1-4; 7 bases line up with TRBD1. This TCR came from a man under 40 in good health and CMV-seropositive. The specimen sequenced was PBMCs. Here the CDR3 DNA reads TGCGCCAGCAGCCTGGGACAGAACTATGAAAAACTGTTTTTT. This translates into CASSLGQNYEKLFF.